The clone carrying this T cell receptor beta chain was recorded a few times. Antigen unknown. Next came a second PCR, run for roughly 6 to 11 cycles, which used a sample-barcoded 5' primer along with a J-beta primer mix. TCRdb reanalysed the 5' RACE reads using MiXCR and keeps one entry per CDR3 protein. The sample holds 1,800,000 or so distinct CDR3 sequences; roughly 43% are singletons and the top ten take more than 20%. The data belong to a study of blood T cells in healthy people across ages. Broader study findings: Changes in expanded clonotypes were possibly confounded, as the CMV status of donors was unknown. What prevented conclusive comparison of naive and antigen-experienced cells was that PBMCs were unsorted.

Trimming took off 4 bases at V and 6 bases at J, with 16 bases between the two ends. The germline V gene has CDR1 SGDLS and CDR2 YYNGEE. The CDR3 consists of 14 residues. Sequenced material: blood. The sequence came from a human donor in good health. The chain links TRBV9 to TRBJ1-2; a weak D match, TRBD1 (6 bases). CDR3 protein: CASSTSGTPNGYTF. The CDR3 DNA sequence: TGTGCCAGCAGCACATCCGGGACACCAAATGGCTACACCTTC.